What follows are 13 T cell receptor beta chains derived from one specimen sequenced in a study of shared clonotypes between healthy human individuals. The method was immunoSEQ multiplex PCR; TCRdb's version includes in-frame clones alone and lacks a portion of them. This table has 2 million to 2.5 million clones, approximately 95% appearing once. Sequenced input: naive CD4+ T cells sorted from blood. Subset specified: CD45RA+ positively selected. These receptors all stem from a man aged 18 to 30 in good health.

Notes on this clone: A read error may account for a junction end that differs from germline. The rearrangement links TRBV9 to TRBJ1-3, with D unresolved. This CDR3 has 14 amino acids. Germline V gives CDR1 SGDLS, CDR2 YYNGEE. The CDR3 bases are TGTGCTAGCAGCGTAAATTCAGCTGGAAACACCATATATTTT. Its translation: CASSVNSAGNTIYF.

V gene TRBV10-3 combines with J gene TRBJ1-1, with 7 bases aligning to TRBD1. V lost 8 bases and J lost 0; bases outside the gene matches: 9. The CDR3 contains 15 residues. CDR1 and CDR2 from the germline V gene are ENHRY and SYGVKD. CDR3 nucleotides: TGTGCCATCTCCGGGACAGACGCCATGAACACTGAAGCTTTCTTT. It codes for CAISGTDAMNTEAFF.

V is TRBV18 and J is TRBJ2-5, with D perhaps being TRBD1 or TRBD2 (5 bases each). Germline CDR1 and CDR2: KGHSH and LQKENI. The CDR3 is 14 amino acids. Trimming stripped 5 bases from V and 2 bases from J, with 12 bases between. The CDR3 spells CASSSGWGQETQYF. The CDR3 DNA follows: TGTGCCAGCTCATCCGGGTGGGGGCAAGAGACCCAGTACTTC.

This chain links TRBV7-2 with TRBJ1-1; D uncertain. Trimming left V 4 bases short and J 0 bases short, with 6 bases between. The CDR3 runs to 13 residues. CDR1 is SGHTA, CDR2 FQGNSA, per germline. CDR3 residues: CASSSAVNTEAFF. The CDR3 nucleotides read TGTGCCAGCAGCTCGGCTGTGAACACTGAAGCTTTCTTT.

This clone was detected once. The chain links TRBV12-5 to TRBJ2-7; weak D call: TRBD1 (5 bases). CDR1 LGHNT and CDR2 FRNRAP come from the germline V gene. Trimming pared 5 bases from V and 4 bases from J, leaving 15 bases between. This CDR3 region has 14 residues. CDR3: CASGPKGILYEQYF. CDR3 DNA: TGTGCTAGTGGTCCTAAGGGGATTCTATACGAGCAGTACTTC.

V and J are TRBV5-6 and TRBJ1-1; 7 bases line up with TRBD1. Per the germline V gene, CDR1 is SGHDT and CDR2 is YYEEEE. This CDR3 contains 14 residues. V lost 2 bases to trimming and J lost 7 bases; unmatched junction nucleotides: 8. The CDR3 reads CASSFSGAGGEAFF. CDR3 in DNA: TGTGCCAGCAGCTTTTCAGGGGCAGGGGGTGAAGCTTTCTTT.

The chain combines TRBV30 with TRBJ1-6, with TRBD1 identical over 8 bases. V was pared by 1 base and J by 9 bases, with 11 bases of the junction left unmatched. Germline V gene data show CDR1 as GTSNPN and CDR2 as SVGIG (reference sequence). The CDR3 spans 16 residues. DNA for the CDR3: TGTGCCTGGAGTGGGACAGGGTGGTATGGGGGTTCACCCCTCCACTTT. As protein: CAWSGTGWYGGSPLHF.

The chain is built from TRBV5-4 and TRBJ2-3; 8 bases fit TRBD2. The trim removed 4 bases at V and 1 base at J, leaving 5 bases unmatched. Germline V gene data show CDR1 as SGHNT and CDR2 as YYREEE (reference sequence). The CDR3 spans 15 residues. In nucleotides, the CDR3 is TGTGCCAGCAGCCCGGGGGGGTACCGCACAGATACGCAGTATTTT. It translates to CASSPGGYRTDTQYF.

The CDR3 protein is CASSSRGSGNYNEQFF. The DNA for the CDR3 is TGCGCCAGCAGCTCGAGGGGCTCGGGAAACTACAATGAGCAGTTCTTC. The V call is TRBV5-1, the J call TRBJ2-1; D might be TRBD1 or TRBD2, each matching 5 bases. The germline CDR1 and CDR2 sequences are SGHRS and YFSETQ. This CDR3 is built from 16 residues. V was cut by 3 bases and J by 3 bases, with 16 bases left in between.

The chain recombines TRBV2 with TRBJ2-5; D gene unclear. The V and J ends lost 3 bases and 4 bases respectively, with 12 bases between them. CDR3 length: 14 residues. The germline V gene has CDR1 SNHLY and CDR2 FYNNEI. The DNA of the CDR3 is TGTGCCAGCAGTGATGGCCTTCTCGGAGAGACCCAGTACTTC. This gives the protein CASSDGLLGETQYF.

The chain couples TRBV30 to TRBJ1-5; TRBD1 might be the D (6 bases). Trimming removed 0 bases at V and 6 bases at J, with 9 bases between. The CDR3 loop spans 13 amino acids. The germline V gene has CDR1 GTSNPN and CDR2 SVGIG (reference sequence). In DNA form, the CDR3 reads TGTGCCTGGAGTGTAACAGGGCCTCAGCCCCAGCATTTT. Translating gives CAWSVTGPQPQHF. The full variable domain, rest sourced from reference TRBV30 and TRBJ1-5, is SQTIHQWPATLVQPVGSPLSLECTVEGTSNPNLYWYRQAAGRGLQLLFYSVGIGQISSEVPQNLSASRPQDRQFILSSKKLLLSDSGFYLCAWSVTGPQPQHFGDGTRLSIL.

V usage is TRBV27 and J usage is TRBJ1-2; 10 bases are a match to TRBD1. The length of the CDR3 is 15 residues. Germline-derived CDR1 and CDR2 are MNHEY and SMNVEV (reference sequence). V trimming: 8 bases; J trimming: 5 bases; junction bases outside the gene matches: 11. The CDR3 sequence: CASSSPGTGEYGYTF. CDR3 DNA: TGTGCCAGCTCGTCCCCCGGGACAGGGGAATATGGCTACACCTTC.

The chain links TRBV6-4 to TRBJ1-1; D is perhaps TRBD1 (6 bases). The CDR3 consists of 14 residues. Germline-derived CDR1 and CDR2 are MRHNA and SNTAGT. V shed 6 bases and J shed 1 base, with 12 bases lying between them. CDR3 sequence: CASRQGGGNTEAFF. The CDR3 DNA sequence: TGTGCCAGCAGACAGGGAGGGGGGAACACTGAAGCTTTCTTT.